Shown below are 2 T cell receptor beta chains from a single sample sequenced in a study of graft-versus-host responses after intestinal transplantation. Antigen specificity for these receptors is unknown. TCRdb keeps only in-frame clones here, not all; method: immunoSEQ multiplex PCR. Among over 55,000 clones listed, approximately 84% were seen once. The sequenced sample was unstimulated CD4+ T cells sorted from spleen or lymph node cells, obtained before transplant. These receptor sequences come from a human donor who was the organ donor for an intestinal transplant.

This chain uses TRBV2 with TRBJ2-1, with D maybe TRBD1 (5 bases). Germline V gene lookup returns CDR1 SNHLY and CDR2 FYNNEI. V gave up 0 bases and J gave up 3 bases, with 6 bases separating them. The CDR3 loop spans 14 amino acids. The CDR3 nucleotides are TGTGCCAGCAGTGAAGCGGGGCTCTACAATGAGCAGTTCTTC. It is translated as CASSEAGLYNEQFF.

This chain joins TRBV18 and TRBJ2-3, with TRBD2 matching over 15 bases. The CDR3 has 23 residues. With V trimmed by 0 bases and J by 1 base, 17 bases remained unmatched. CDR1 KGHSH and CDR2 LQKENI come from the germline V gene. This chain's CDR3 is CASSPPKFLPGLAGGTRTDTQYF. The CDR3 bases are TGTGCCAGCTCACCACCTAAGTTTCTACCGGGACTAGCGGGGGGAACGCGCACAGATACGCAGTATTTT.